The clone carrying this T cell receptor (beta chain) was seen ten or more times. This CDR3 comprises 12 residues. V was trimmed by 8 bases and J by 1 base, leaving 10 bases between them. Germline values: CDR1 DFQATT, CDR2 SNEGSKA (reference sequence). The source of the sample is a study of neurological immune-mediated disorders. TCRdb processed the 5' RACE reads anew with MiXCR; each CDR3 protein has one entry. Of more than 45,000 distinct CDR3 sequences listed, over 10% were seen once; the top ten hold approximately 1.8%. The sequenced sample consisted of PBMCs. V is TRBV20-1 and J is TRBJ2-3, with D perhaps TRBD2 (6 bases). The TCR was taken from a man aged 55 to 70 in good health. The chain's CDR3 is CSPKRGTDTQYF. CDR3 coding DNA: TGCAGTCCTAAGCGGGGCACAGATACGCAGTATTTT.